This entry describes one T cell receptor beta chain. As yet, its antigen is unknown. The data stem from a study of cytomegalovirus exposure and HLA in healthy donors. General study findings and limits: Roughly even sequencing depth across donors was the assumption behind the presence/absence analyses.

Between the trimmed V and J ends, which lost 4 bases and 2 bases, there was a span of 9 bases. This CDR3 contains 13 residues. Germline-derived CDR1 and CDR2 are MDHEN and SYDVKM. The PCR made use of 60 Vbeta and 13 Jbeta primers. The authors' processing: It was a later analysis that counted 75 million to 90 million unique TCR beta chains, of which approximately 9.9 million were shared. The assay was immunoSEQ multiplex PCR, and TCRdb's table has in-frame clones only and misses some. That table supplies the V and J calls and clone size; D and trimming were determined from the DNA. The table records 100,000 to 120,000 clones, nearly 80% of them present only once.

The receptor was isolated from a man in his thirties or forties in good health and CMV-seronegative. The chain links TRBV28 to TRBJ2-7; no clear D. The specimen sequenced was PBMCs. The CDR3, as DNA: TGTGCCAGCAGTTCCGGGTCAACCTACGAGCAGTACTTC. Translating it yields CASSSGSTYEQYF. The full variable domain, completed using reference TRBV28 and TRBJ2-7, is DVKVTQSSRYLVKRTGEKVFLECVQDMDHENMFWYRQDPGLGLRLIYFSYDVKMKEKGDIPEGYSVSREKKERFSLILESASTNQTSMYLCASSSGSTYEQYFGPGTRLTVT.